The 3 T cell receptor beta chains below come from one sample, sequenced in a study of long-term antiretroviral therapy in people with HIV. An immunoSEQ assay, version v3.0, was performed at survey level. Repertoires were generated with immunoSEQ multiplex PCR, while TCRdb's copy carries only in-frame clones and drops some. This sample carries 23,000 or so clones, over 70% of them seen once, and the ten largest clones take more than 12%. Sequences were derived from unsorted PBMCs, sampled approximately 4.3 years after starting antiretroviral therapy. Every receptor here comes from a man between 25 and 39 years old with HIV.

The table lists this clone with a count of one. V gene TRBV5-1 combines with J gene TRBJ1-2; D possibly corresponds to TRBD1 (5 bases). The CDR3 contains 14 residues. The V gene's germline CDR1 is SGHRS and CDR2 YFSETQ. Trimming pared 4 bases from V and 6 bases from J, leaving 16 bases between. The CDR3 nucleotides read TGCGCCAGCAGCGGAAGGGACGGACAACATGGCTACACCTTC. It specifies CASSGRDGQHGYTF. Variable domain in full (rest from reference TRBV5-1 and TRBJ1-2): KAGVTQTPRYLIKTRGQQVTLSCSPISGHRSVSWYQQTPGQGLQFLFEYFSETQRNKGNFPGRFSGRQFSNSRSEMNVSTLELGDSALYLCASSGRDGQHGYTFGSGTRLTVV.

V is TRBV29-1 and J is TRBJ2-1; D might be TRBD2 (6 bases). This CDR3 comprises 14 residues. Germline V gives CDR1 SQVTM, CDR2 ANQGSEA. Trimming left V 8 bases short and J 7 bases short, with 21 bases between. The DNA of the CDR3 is TGCAGCCCGAGGGTACACGGGAGAGGTAATGAGCAGTTCTTC. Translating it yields CSPRVHGRGNEQFF.

CDR3 bases: TGTGCCAGCACACCAACCGGGAACACTGAAGCTTTCTTT. Translated, it gives CASTPTGNTEAFF. This chain uses TRBV27 with TRBJ1-1; no reliable D call. Per the germline V gene, CDR1 is MNHEY and CDR2 is SMNVEV (reference sequence). This CDR3 has 13 residues. V lost 7 bases and J 1 base, leaving 10 bases between the germline ends.